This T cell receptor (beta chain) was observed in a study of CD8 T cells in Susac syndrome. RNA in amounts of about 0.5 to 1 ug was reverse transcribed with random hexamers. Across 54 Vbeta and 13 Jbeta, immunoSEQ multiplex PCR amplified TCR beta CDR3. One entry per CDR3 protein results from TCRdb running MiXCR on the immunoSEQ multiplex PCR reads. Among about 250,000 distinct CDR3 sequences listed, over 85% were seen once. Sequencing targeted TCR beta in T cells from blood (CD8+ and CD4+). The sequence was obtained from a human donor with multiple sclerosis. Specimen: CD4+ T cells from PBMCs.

CDR3 bases: TGCAGCGGCCGGCGATTCAATGAGCAGTTCTTC. Its protein product is CSGRRFNEQFF. The genes are TRBV29-1 and TRBJ2-1, with D uncertain. The CDR3 has 11 residues. Germline-derived CDR1 and CDR2 are SQVTM and ANQGSEA. The ends were cut back, 7 bases at V and 6 bases at J, with 10 bases in the middle.